A selection of T cell receptor beta chains follows, all from one sample in a study of T cell changes during pregnancy in multiple sclerosis. Produced via immunoSEQ multiplex PCR; TCRdb's table is partial and in-frame only. The sample comprises 93,000 or so clones, approximately 89% of which are singletons, and 0.95% rests with the top ten. The starting material was peripheral blood, obtained before pregnancy. Receptors originate from a female donor with multiple sclerosis, enrolled in a pregnancy study. Both conserved end residues are part of each CDR3. A D gene is named only where the DNA matches it firmly. The size of a clone is reported for some rows only, either as once, few or many, or as a class for expanded clones.

>-|TRBJ1-1|TRBV15|-
TGTGCCACCAGCCGATACCTTCAGGCGATGAACACTGAAGCTTTCTTT
CATSRYLQAMNTEAFF
>TRBD2|TRBJ2-1|TRBV20-1|-
TGCAGTGCCACTCGGGGGGACGACGGGTTCTTC
CSATRGDDGFF
>-|TRBJ1-2|TRBV6-1|-
TGTGCCCTACGCCGGGTAGGCTACACCTTC
CALRRVGYTF
>-|TRBJ2-7|TRBV18|-
TGTGCCAGCTCCGGACAGAACTCCTACGAGCAGTACTTC
CASSGQNSYEQYF
>-|TRBJ2-1|TRBV6-4|-
TGTGCCAGCAGTGACGGGGGGAGGACAAGCTCCTACAATGAGCAGTTCTTC
CASSDGGRTSSYNEQFF
>TRBD2|TRBJ2-1|TRBV2|-
TGTGCCAGCAGTGAGAGCGGGGGGGGTATATACAATGAGCAGTTCTTC
CASSESGGGIYNEQFF
>-|TRBJ2-2|TRBV7-9|few
TGTGCCAGCAGCTTAGCAGACAGGACGAACACCGGGGAGCTGTTTTTT
CASSLADRTNTGELFF
>TRBD2|TRBJ2-2|TRBV29-1|-
TGCAGCGTTGAGAGTAGCGGGGGGGCTGGGATCGGGGAGCTGTTTTTT
CSVESSGGAGIGELFF
>-|TRBJ2-7|TRBV9|-
TGTGCCAGCAGCGTGGACATATACTCCTACGAGCAGTACTTC
CASSVDIYSYEQYF
>-|TRBJ1-1|TRBV7-3|-
TGTGCCAGCAGCCAAACGGGGAGAGCTGAAGCTTTCTTT
CASSQTGRAEAFF
>TRBD1|TRBJ1-2|TRBV7-2|-
TGTGCCAGCAGGAAACAGGGGTCCGATTATGGCTACACCTTC
CASRKQGSDYGYTF
>-|TRBJ1-2|TRBV7-8|-
TGTGCCAGCAGCCCAGGTCTCCCCTATGGCTACACCTTC
CASSPGLPYGYTF
>TRBD1|TRBJ1-1|TRBV6-1|-
TGTGCCAGCAATGACAGGGTGGGTAGGGCTTTCTTT
CASNDRVGRAFF
>TRBD1|TRBJ2-7|TRBV2|-
TGTGCCAGCAGAGACACAGGGGGCTGGGTGGGAGAGCAGTACTTC
CASRDTGGWVGEQYF
>-|TRBJ2-7|TRBV19|-
TGTGCCAGTAGTGTCCTGGGCACCTACGAGCAGTACTTC
CASSVLGTYEQYF
>-|TRBJ1-2|TRBV15|-
TGTGCCACCAGCAGAGAGGGGCAGGGGCTGGCCGGCTACACCTTC
CATSREGQGLAGYTF
>-|TRBJ2-5|TRBV7-2|-
TGTGCCAGCAGCTTAGCGGCCAAACAAGAGACCCAGTACTTC
CASSLAAKQETQYF
>-|TRBJ1-5|TRBV2|-
TGTGCCAGCAGTGACCCTTATAGCAATCAGCCCCAGCATTTT
CASSDPYSNQPQHF
>-|TRBJ1-3|TRBV6-5|-
TGTGCCAGCAGGGCCTTTTCTGGAAACACCATATATTTT
CASRAFSGNTIYF
>TRBD2|TRBJ2-1|TRBV2|-
TGTGCCAGCAGCCACGGGACTATTAAGTTCTTC
CASSHGTIKFF
>-|TRBJ2-1|TRBV4-1|-
TGCGCCAGCAGCCTAAACTCCCTCCAACCCCTGTTCTTC
CASSLNSLQPLFF
>-|TRBJ2-5|TRBV5-1|-
TGCGCCAGCAGCCTAGGTTGGTCCGGGGAGACCCAGTACTTC
CASSLGWSGETQYF
>-|TRBJ2-5|TRBV7-2|-
TGTGCCAGCAGCTTCGGGGAGACCCAGTACTTC
CASSFGETQYF
>TRBD2|TRBJ2-1|TRBV2|-
TGTGCCAGCGTCGGAGAGCGCCTAGCGGCATACAATGAGCAGTTCTTC
CASVGERLAAYNEQFF
>TRBD1|TRBJ2-3|TRBV19|-
TGTGCCAGTAGTATCGTAAAGGCAGGGGGCGCGAATACGCAGTATTTT
CASSIVKAGGANTQYF
>-|TRBJ1-2|TRBV28|-
TGTGCCAGCAGTTTGAGGGCAGGTGCATATGGCTACACCTTC
CASSLRAGAYGYTF
>-|TRBJ1-5|TRBV18|-
TGTGCCAGCTCACCGAGCCTAGATCAGCCCCAGCATTTT
CASSPSLDQPQHF
>-|TRBJ1-5|TRBV9|-
TGTGCCAGCAGCGTAGATCCAGGGAAGGGCAATCAGCCCCAGCATTTT
CASSVDPGKGNQPQHF
>-|TRBJ2-1|TRBV9|medium-sized
TGTGCCAGCAGCGGATTCGGGTGGGGCCCCTACAATGAGCAGTTCTTC
CASSGFGWGPYNEQFF
>TRBD2|TRBJ2-5|TRBV10-3|once
TGTGCCATCCGGCCGGGAGGCCTATGGGGGCAAGAGACCCAGTACTTC
CAIRPGGLWGQETQYF
>-|TRBJ1-5|TRBV27|many
TGTGCCAGCAGTCCCCTCTCCTTTCAGCCCCAGCATTTT
CASSPLSFQPQHF
>-|TRBJ2-2|TRBV7-9|-
TGTGCCAGCAGCTTAGTCAGGGGAGACACCGGGGAGCTGTTTTTT
CASSLVRGDTGELFF
>-|TRBJ1-6|TRBV19|-
TGTGCCAGCCAGGGATCCAATTCACCCCTCCACTTT
CASQGSNSPLHF
>-|TRBJ1-5|TRBV18|-
TGTGCCAGCTCACCTCGTGGAGATCAGCCCCAGCATTTT
CASSPRGDQPQHF
>TRBD2|TRBJ2-1|TRBV7-3|-
TGTGCCAGCAGCCCCGGGACTAGCGGGGGGAGGGGTGAGCAGTTCTTC
CASSPGTSGGRGEQFF
>TRBD1|TRBJ1-2|TRBV6-1|once
TGTGCCAGTCGGCCAGGGGGTAGAGGCTACACCTTC
CASRPGGRGYTF
>-|TRBJ2-7|TRBV7-6|-
TGTGCCAGCAGCTTCGCGCCCACCCACGAGCAGTACTTC
CASSFAPTHEQYF
>-|TRBJ2-7|TRBV7-2|-
TGTGCCAGCAGCTTTGACGGAGCCTACGAGCAGTACTTC
CASSFDGAYEQYF
>-|TRBJ2-4|TRBV6-6|-
TGTGCCAGCAGAAAAGGGGCAGTTCAAAACATTCAGTACTTC
CASRKGAVQNIQYF
>-|TRBJ2-3|TRBV5-1|-
TGCGCCAGCAGCTTGGGATGGGCCACAGATACGCAGTATTTT
CASSLGWATDTQYF
>TRBD2|TRBJ2-1|TRBV14|-
TGTGCCAGCAGCCAAGCCAGCGGGGGGGCATATGAGCAGTTCTTC
CASSQASGGAYEQFF
>-|TRBJ1-1|TRBV9|-
TGTGCCAGCAACAAAGACGGGATGAACACTGAAGCTTTCTTT
CASNKDGMNTEAFF